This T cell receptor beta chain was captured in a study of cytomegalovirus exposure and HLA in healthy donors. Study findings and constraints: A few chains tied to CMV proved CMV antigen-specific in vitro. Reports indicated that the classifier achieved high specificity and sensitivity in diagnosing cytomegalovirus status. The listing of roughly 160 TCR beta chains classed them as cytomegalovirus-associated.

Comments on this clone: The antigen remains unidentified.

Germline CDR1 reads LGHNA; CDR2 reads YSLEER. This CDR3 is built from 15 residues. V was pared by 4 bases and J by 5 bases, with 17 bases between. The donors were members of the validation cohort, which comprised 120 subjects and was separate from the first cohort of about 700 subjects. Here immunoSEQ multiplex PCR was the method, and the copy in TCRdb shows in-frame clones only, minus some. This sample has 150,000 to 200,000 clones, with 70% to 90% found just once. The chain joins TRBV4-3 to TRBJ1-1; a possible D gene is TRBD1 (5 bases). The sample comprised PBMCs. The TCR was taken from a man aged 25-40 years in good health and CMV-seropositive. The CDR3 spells CASSLWGGSNTEAFF. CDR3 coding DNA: TGCGCCAGCAGCCTATGGGGGGGTTCAAATACTGAAGCTTTCTTT.